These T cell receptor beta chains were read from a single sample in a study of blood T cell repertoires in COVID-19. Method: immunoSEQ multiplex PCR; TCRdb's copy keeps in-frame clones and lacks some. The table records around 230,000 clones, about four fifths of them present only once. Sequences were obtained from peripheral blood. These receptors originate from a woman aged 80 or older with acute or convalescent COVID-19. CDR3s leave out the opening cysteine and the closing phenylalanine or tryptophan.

ASSVTSGANTGELF	TRBV9	14	TRBJ2-2
ASSLVVMGANVLT	TRBV7-8	13	TRBJ2-6
ASSYSGTDNYEQY	TRBV6-5	13	TRBJ2-7
ASSRDRAGELF	TRBV6-5	11	TRBJ2-2
ASSPTGNQETQY	TRBV7-3	12	TRBJ2-5
ASIRQGGQPQH	TRBV10-1	11	TRBJ1-5
ASSFKTGGNSEQY	TRBV7-6	13	TRBJ2-7
ASRGGAEELF	TRBV2	10	TRBJ2-2
ASSLVGPGQPQH	TRBV7-8	12	TRBJ1-5
ASSAFSGGTDTQY	TRBV10-2	13	TRBJ2-3
ASSFGGRDTEAF	TRBV27	12	TRBJ1-1
ASSGRTALNEKLF	TRBV19	13	TRBJ1-4
ASSVGRESSYEQY	TRBV7-8	13	TRBJ2-7
ASSPRDRGQAF	TRBV27	11	TRBJ1-1
ASSPSQNTEAF	TRBV18	11	TRBJ1-1
ASSNSQETQY	TRBV5-1	10	TRBJ2-5
ASSLQGSKGTDTQY	TRBV7-2	14	TRBJ2-3
ASSASGSGNTIY	TRBV2	12	TRBJ1-3
ASSQDRAGVYEQY	TRBV4-2	13	TRBJ2-7
ASSSLRDTQY	TRBV5-5	10	TRBJ2-3
ASSPLPPTGPSSYNEQF	TRBV5-1	17	TRBJ2-1